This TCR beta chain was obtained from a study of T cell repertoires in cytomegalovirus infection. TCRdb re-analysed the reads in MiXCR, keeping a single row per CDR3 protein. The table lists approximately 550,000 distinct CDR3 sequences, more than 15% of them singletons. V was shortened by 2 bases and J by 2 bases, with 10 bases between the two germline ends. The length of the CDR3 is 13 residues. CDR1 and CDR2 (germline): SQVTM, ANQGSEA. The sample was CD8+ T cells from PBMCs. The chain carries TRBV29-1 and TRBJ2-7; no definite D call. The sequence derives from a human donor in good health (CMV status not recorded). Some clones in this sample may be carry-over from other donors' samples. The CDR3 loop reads CSVETGTTYEQYF. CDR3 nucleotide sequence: TGCAGCGTTGAAACGGGCACTACCTACGAGCAGTACTTC.